The 26 T cell receptor beta chains below were found in one sample sequenced in a study of blood T cell repertoires in COVID-19. The table came from immunoSEQ multiplex PCR; TCRdb's copy has only in-frame clones and leaves some out. The data hold approximately 110,000 clones, with around 64% observed a single time. What was sequenced was peripheral blood. These receptors originate from a human donor with acute or convalescent COVID-19. The donor label of this sample is uncertain.

Only one count was recorded for this clone. This chain joins TRBV12-3 or TRBV12-4 and TRBJ1-6; D is undetermined. Deletions cut 6 bases from V and 10 bases from J, with 13 bases between. The CDR3 has 13 residues. The CDR3: CASSWGGKSPLHF. As DNA, the CDR3 is TGTGCCAGCAGCTGGGGAGGGAAATCACCCCTCCACTTT.

The chain carries TRBV30 and TRBJ1-2; a weak D match, TRBD1 (6 bases). V dropped 1 base and J dropped 11 bases, with 11 bases sitting between them. The CDR3 totals 11 residues. CDR1 and CDR2 from the germline V gene are GTSNPN and SVGIG (reference sequence). CDR3 sequence (DNA): TGTGCCTGGAGTGGGACAGCTTCTTACACCTTC. Protein sequence: CAWSGTASYTF.

As for this clone: The sample contains more than one DNA sequence encoding this CDR3. Written as DNA, the CDR3 is TGTGCCAGCAGCTTGGGGCAGGGAGGTGAAAAACTGTTTTTT. Translation: CASSLGQGGEKLFF. This rearrangement joins TRBV7-9 to TRBJ1-4; D possibly corresponds to TRBD1 (5 bases). CDR1 SEHNR and CDR2 FQNEAQ come from the germline V gene (reference sequence). The V and J ends lost 3 bases and 7 bases respectively, with 12 bases between them. CDR3 size: 14 residues.

The genes are TRBV2 and TRBJ2-5; 9 bases align to TRBD1. V lost 8 bases to trimming and J lost 5 bases; unmatched junction nucleotides: 9. Per the germline V gene, CDR1 is SNHLY and CDR2 is FYNNEI. This CDR3 has 14 residues. CDR3 DNA sequence: TGTGCCAGCCGGTTTGGACAGGGGTGGGAGACCCAGTACTTC. It specifies CASRFGQGWETQYF.

The rearrangement joins TRBV6-4 to TRBJ2-3; D unresolved. V lost 3 bases and J lost 1, with 5 bases in between. Germline CDR1 is MRHNA and CDR2 is SNTAGT. This CDR3 contains 13 residues. CDR3: CASSEQGTDTQYF. CDR3 DNA sequence: TGTGCCAGCAGTGAGCAGGGCACAGATACGCAGTATTTT.

The chain links TRBV4-1 to TRBJ2-5, with D hard to call. V shed 3 bases and J shed 2 bases, with 7 bases lying between them. CDR1 is MGHRA, CDR2 YSYEKL, per germline. The CDR3 has 13 residues. CDR3 sequence (DNA): TGCGCCAGCAGCCAGTGGCAGCAAGAGACCCAGTACTTC. It translates to CASSQWQQETQYF.

The chain employs TRBV7-9 and TRBJ2-3; weak D call: TRBD1 (6 bases). V lost 2 bases to trimming and J lost 1 base, with 7 bases between them. CDR1 is SEHNR and CDR2 is FQNEAQ in the germline V gene (reference sequence). The CDR3 runs to 14 residues. The CDR3 protein is CASSLSGGTDTQYF. In DNA, the CDR3 is TGTGCCAGCAGCTTATCAGGGGGCACAGATACGCAGTATTTT.

V gene TRBV19 combines with J gene TRBJ1-2, with D unclear. This CDR3 is 15 amino acids long. The V gene's germline CDR1 is LNHDA and CDR2 SQIVND (reference sequence). With 1 base removed from V and 1 base from J, the gap between germline ends came to 10 bases. The CDR3 here is CASSIGPRGNYGYTF. The CDR3, as DNA: TGTGCCAGTAGTATAGGGCCCCGGGGTAACTATGGCTACACCTTC.

The chain is built from TRBV30 and TRBJ2-7; D is perhaps TRBD1 (6 bases). The V end lost 0 bases, the J end lost 6 bases, and 21 bases lay between the germline ends. This CDR3 is 16 amino acids long. Germline loops: CDR1 GTSNPN, CDR2 SVGIG (reference sequence). CDR3 loop: CAWSVAAGGRVGEQYF. In DNA form, the CDR3 reads TGTGCCTGGAGTGTCGCCGCTGGGGGCCGGGTTGGCGAGCAGTACTTC.

The V and J genes are TRBV6-5 and TRBJ1-5; D not certain. V lost 6 bases to trimming and J lost 3 bases, with 15 bases between them. CDR1 and CDR2 from the germline V gene are MNHEY and SVGAGI. CDR3 length: 15 amino acids. The DNA of the CDR3 is TGTGCCAGCAGGCCCTTGGGCAGGAACAATCAGCCCCAGCATTTT. It yields the protein CASRPLGRNNQPQHF.

V gene TRBV28 combines with J gene TRBJ1-5; D uncertain. Trimming shortened V by 6 bases and J by 3 bases, and 9 bases separated the two germline ends. The CDR3 extends over 13 amino acids. Germline lookup yields CDR1 MDHEN and CDR2 SYDVKM. Here the CDR3 reads CASSPGVNQPQHF. As DNA, the CDR3 is TGTGCCAGCAGCCCCGGGGTCAATCAGCCCCAGCATTTT.

This clone was seen a few times. The rearrangement uses TRBV7-3 and TRBJ2-2; TRBD2 aligns across 9 bases. V shed 0 bases, J shed 3 bases, and the junction held 5 bases outside the gene matches. CDR1 and CDR2 from the germline V gene are SGHTA and FQGTGA. The length of the CDR3 is 17 residues. The CDR3 protein is CASSLTPGLAYTGELFF. The CDR3 DNA reads TGTGCCAGCAGCTTAACCCCAGGACTAGCGTACACCGGGGAGCTGTTTTTT. The entire variable domain, with the rest obtained from reference TRBV7-3 and TRBJ2-2, is as follows: GAGVSQTPSNKVTEKGKYVELRCDPISGHTALYWYRQSLGQGPEFLIYFQGTGAADDSGLPNDRFFAVRPEGSVSTLKIQRTERGDSAVYLCASSLTPGLAYTGELFFGEGSRLTVL.

The chain combines TRBV10-3 with TRBJ2-2, with 7 nucleotides matching TRBD1. Germline V gene data show CDR1 as ENHRY and CDR2 as SYGVKD. This CDR3 has 12 amino acids. CDR3 sequence (DNA): TGTGTGACAGGGCCCAACACCGGGGAGCTGTTTTTT. This translates into CVTGPNTGELFF.

This clone was counted a few times. This chain connects TRBV9 to TRBJ1-1; no clear D. The V gene lost 4 bases and the J gene lost 2 bases, with 15 bases spanning the gap. The CDR3 totals 15 residues. CDR1 is SGDLS and CDR2 is YYNGEE in the germline V gene. CDR3 nucleotides: TGTGCCAGCAGCCCCCAATCCACGGGAAACACTGAAGCTTTCTTT. Amino acids: CASSPQSTGNTEAFF. Looking up the rest from reference TRBV9 and TRBJ1-1 gives the full variable domain: DSGVTQTPKHLITATGQRVTLRCSPRSGDLSVYWYQQSLDQGLQFLIQYYNGEERAKGNILERFSAQQFPDLHSELNLSSLELGDSALYFCASSPQSTGNTEAFFGQGTRLTVV.

The genes are TRBV5-1 and TRBJ1-1; 7 nucleotides line up with TRBD1. V lost 1 base and J lost 0; bases outside the gene matches: 6. Germline CDR1 reads SGHRS; CDR2 reads YFSETQ. CDR3 size: 16 residues. The CDR3 loop is CASSLKTGVLNTEAFF. DNA of the CDR3: TGCGCCAGCAGCTTGAAAACAGGGGTACTGAACACTGAAGCTTTCTTT.

V gene TRBV30 combines with J gene TRBJ1-1; TRBD1 matches at 8 bases. The CDR3 contains 17 residues. Germline V lookup: CDR1 GTSNPN, CDR2 SVGIG (reference sequence). J gave up 0 bases and V 1 base, and 10 bases lay outside the gene matches. CDR3 loop: CAWSGRTGNTLNTEAFF. DNA of the CDR3: TGTGCCTGGAGTGGTAGGACAGGGAACACTTTGAACACTGAAGCTTTCTTT. Full variable domain (rest looked up from reference TRBV30 and TRBJ1-1): SQTIHQWPATLVQPVGSPLSLECTVEGTSNPNLYWYRQAAGRGLQLLFYSVGIGQISSEVPQNLSASRPQDRQFILSSKKLLLSDSGFYLCAWSGRTGNTLNTEAFFGQGTRLTVV.

V and J are TRBV21-1 and TRBJ2-7; the table's D call, TRBD1, has no DNA check behind it. TRBV21-1 represents a pseudogene. The CDR3 totals 16 residues. The CDR3 nucleotides read TGTGCCAGCAGCGCCCGGGACAGGGGGGACCCCTACGAGCAGTACGTC. Translated: CASSARDRGDPYEQYV.

CDR3 region: CASSPAGQGGEKLFF. The CDR3 coding sequence is TGTGCCAGCTCACCCGCGGGACAGGGCGGTGAAAAACTGTTTTTT. This rearrangement joins TRBV18 to TRBJ1-4, with 9 positions matching TRBD1. V was clipped by 3 bases and J by 7 bases; unmatched bases: 6. In germline, CDR1 is KGHSH, CDR2 LQKENI. The CDR3 totals 15 residues.

For this clone: An end of the junction does not agree with germline; a read error may underlie this. The chain uses TRBV3-1 (or the pseudogene TRBV3-2) and TRBJ2-1; TRBD2 aligns across 7 bases. This CDR3 spans 11 amino acids. Germline CDR1 and CDR2: LGHDT and YNNKEL (reference sequence). The CDR3 DNA reads TGTGCCAGCAGCCCCGGAGGACTAGTCGTCTTC. Amino acid sequence: CASSPGGLVVF.

The chain recombines TRBV7-9 with TRBJ2-2; 8 bases line up with TRBD1. There are 17 residues in the CDR3. Unmatched junction bases numbered 8, after V lost 1 base and J lost 4 bases. Germline values: CDR1 SEHNR, CDR2 FQNEAQ (reference sequence). The CDR3: CASSLGERTGFTGELFF. CDR3 in DNA: TGTGCCAGCAGCTTAGGGGAGAGGACAGGGTTCACCGGGGAGCTGTTTTTT.

The rearrangement joins TRBV2 to TRBJ1-1; 9 positions agree with TRBD1. The junction had 6 bases not matched to a gene; V was cut back by 4 bases and J by 3 bases. The CDR3 runs 15 residues. The germline gives CDR1 SNHLY, CDR2 FYNNEI. This CDR3 is CASSGWGQGDTEAFF. Written as DNA, the CDR3 is TGTGCCAGCAGTGGTTGGGGACAGGGAGACACTGAAGCTTTCTTT.

The table lists this clone with a few counts. The chain recombines TRBV28 with TRBJ2-7; TRBD1 matches at 8 bases. CDR1 is MDHEN and CDR2 is SYDVKM in the germline V gene. The CDR3 sequence is 13 residues long. J gave up 5 bases and V 5 bases, and 5 bases lay outside the gene matches. The CDR3 protein is CASSLDRANEQYF. The CDR3 bases are TGTGCCAGCAGTCTGGACAGGGCCAACGAGCAGTACTTC.

The V gene is TRBV4-1, the J gene TRBJ1-3; D is unclear. V shed 0 bases and J shed 2 bases, with 5 bases lying between them. CDR3 length: 14 residues. CDR1 is MGHRA and CDR2 is YSYEKL in the germline V gene. CDR3 loop: CASSQDPAGNTIYF. For the CDR3, the DNA is TGCGCCAGCAGCCAAGACCCAGCTGGAAACACCATATATTTT.

The chain couples TRBV3-1 (or the pseudogene TRBV3-2) to TRBJ2-5; TRBD2 matches at 12 bases. The V segment lost 4 bases and the J segment 4 bases; nucleotides outside the gene matches: 10. The CDR3 loop spans 17 amino acids. CDR1 is LGHDT, CDR2 YNNKEL, per germline (reference sequence). CDR3 nucleotides: TGTGCCAGCAGCCTTCGTCTAGCGGGGGGGCAGGGAGAGACCCAGTACTTC. Protein sequence: CASSLRLAGGQGETQYF.

This clone counts as medium-sized. The rearrangement uses TRBV3-1 (or the pseudogene TRBV3-2) and TRBJ2-7; 9 nucleotides match TRBD1. With 2 bases clipped from V and 6 bases from J, the junction kept 5 bases outside the gene matches. The CDR3 has 14 residues. Looked up from germline, CDR1 is LGHDT and CDR2 is YNNKEL (reference sequence). The CDR3 loop reads CASSQLGQGGEQYF. The CDR3 DNA reads TGTGCCAGCAGCCAATTGGGACAGGGAGGCGAGCAGTACTTC.

The rearrangement joins TRBV7-9 to TRBJ2-3; 9 positions agree with TRBD1. The CDR3 runs to 18 residues. Germline CDR1 and CDR2: SEHNR and FQNEAQ (reference sequence). V shed 5 bases and J 8 bases; nucleotides not matched to a gene: 20. The CDR3 sequence: CASSPPIRQGVHVGTQYF. Written as DNA, the CDR3 is TGTGCCAGCAGCCCCCCGATCCGACAGGGGGTGCATGTCGGTACGCAGTATTTT.